This T cell receptor (beta chain) was sequenced in a study of shared clonotypes between healthy human individuals. Per germline, CDR1 ENHRY and CDR2 SYGVKD. Losses at the gene ends were 11 bases for V and 4 bases for J; bases not matched to a gene: 6. The CDR3 is 12 residues long. Here immunoSEQ multiplex PCR was the method, and the copy in TCRdb shows in-frame clones only, minus some. The table records fewer than 600,000 clones, about 80% of them present only once. Material: PBMCs. The sequence derives from a woman aged 40 to 55 in good health. Some clones in this sample may be carry-over from other donors' samples. The rearrangement uses TRBV10-3 and TRBJ2-5, with 8 bases identical to TRBD1. This CDR3 is CASGQGRETQYF. The CDR3 DNA reads as TGTGCCTCAGGACAGGGAAGAGAGACCCAGTACTTC.